Below, one TCR beta chain is given with its context. Its antigen is still unknown. PCR primers comprised 60 Vbeta and 13 Jbeta primers. TCRdb keeps only in-frame clones here, not all; method: immunoSEQ multiplex PCR. This table holds around 170,000 clones, roughly 83% found once. CDR1 and CDR2 from the germline V gene are ENHRY and SYGVKD. This CDR3 spans 12 amino acids. Trimming removed 2 bases at V and 4 bases at J, with 5 bases between. The sample comes from a study of cytomegalovirus exposure and HLA in healthy donors. General study points: HLA restriction was apparent for most CMV-associated TCR beta chains in a later analysis. Investigators reported 164 TCR beta chains as tied to cytomegalovirus. Association of 16,951 TCR beta sequences with HLA alleles was found at 0.05 false discovery rate in a later analysis. Analysis was performed later, and it showed HLA-associated TCR beta chains to be more clonally expanded than equally common others.

Sequenced sample: PBMCs. The chain joins TRBV10-3 to TRBJ1-2; D unclear. The origin of this receptor is a boy under 10 years old in good health and CMV-seronegative. The DNA for the CDR3 is TGTGCCATCAGTGAGGACATCTATGGCTACACCTTC. Its protein product is CAISEDIYGYTF.